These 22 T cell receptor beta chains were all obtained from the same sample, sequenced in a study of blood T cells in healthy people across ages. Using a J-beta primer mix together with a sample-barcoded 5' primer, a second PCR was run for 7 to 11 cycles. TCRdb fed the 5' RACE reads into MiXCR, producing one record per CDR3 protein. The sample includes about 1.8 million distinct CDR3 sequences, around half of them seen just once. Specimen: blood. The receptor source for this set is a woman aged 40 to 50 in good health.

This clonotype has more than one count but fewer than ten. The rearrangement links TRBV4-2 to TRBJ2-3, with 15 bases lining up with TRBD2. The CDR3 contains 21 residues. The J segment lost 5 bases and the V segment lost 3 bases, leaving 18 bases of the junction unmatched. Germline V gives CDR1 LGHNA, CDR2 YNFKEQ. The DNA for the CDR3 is TGTGCCAGCAGCCATCCCTCTGCCCGGACTAGCGGGGGGGCCGCTGGAGATACGCAGTATTTT. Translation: CASSHPSARTSGGAAGDTQYF.

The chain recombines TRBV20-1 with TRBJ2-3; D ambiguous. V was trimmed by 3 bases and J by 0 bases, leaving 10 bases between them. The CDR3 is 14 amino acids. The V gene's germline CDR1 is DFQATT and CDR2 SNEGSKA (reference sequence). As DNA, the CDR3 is TGCAGTGCTAGTCCGACCGGTAGCACAGATACGCAGTATTTT. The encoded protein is CSASPTGSTDTQYF.

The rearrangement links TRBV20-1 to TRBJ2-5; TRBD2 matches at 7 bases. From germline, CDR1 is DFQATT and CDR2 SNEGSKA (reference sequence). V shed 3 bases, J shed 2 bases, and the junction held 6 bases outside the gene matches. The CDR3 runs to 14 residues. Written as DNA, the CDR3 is TGCAGTGCTAGTAAGCGGGGAGGTCAAGAGACCCAGTACTTC. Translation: CSASKRGGQETQYF.

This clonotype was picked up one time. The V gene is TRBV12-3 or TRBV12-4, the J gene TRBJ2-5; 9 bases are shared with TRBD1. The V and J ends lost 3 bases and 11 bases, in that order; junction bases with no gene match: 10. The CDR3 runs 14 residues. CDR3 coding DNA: TGTGCCAGCAGTTTGGTGGGACAGGGTTTACAGCAGTACTTC. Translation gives CASSLVGQGLQQYF.

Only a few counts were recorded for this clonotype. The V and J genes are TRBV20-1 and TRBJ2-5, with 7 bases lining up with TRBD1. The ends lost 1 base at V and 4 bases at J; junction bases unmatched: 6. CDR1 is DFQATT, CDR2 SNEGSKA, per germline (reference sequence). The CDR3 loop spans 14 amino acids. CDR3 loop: CSARVLTGTETQYF. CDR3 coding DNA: TGCAGTGCTAGAGTTCTGACAGGGACAGAGACCCAGTACTTC.

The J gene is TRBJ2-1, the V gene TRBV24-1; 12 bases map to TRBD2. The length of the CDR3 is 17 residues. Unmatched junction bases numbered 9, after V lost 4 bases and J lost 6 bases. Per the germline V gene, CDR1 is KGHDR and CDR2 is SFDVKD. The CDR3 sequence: CATSDPGLAGRLNEQFF. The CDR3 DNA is TGTGCCACCAGTGACCCCGGACTAGCGGGGAGACTCAATGAGCAGTTCTTC.

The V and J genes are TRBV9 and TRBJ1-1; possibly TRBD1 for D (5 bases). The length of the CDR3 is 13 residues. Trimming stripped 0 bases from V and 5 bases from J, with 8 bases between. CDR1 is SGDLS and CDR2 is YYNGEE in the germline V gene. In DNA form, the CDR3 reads TGTGCCAGCAGCGTAGCGGGGCGTACTGAAGCTTTCTTT. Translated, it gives CASSVAGRTEAFF.

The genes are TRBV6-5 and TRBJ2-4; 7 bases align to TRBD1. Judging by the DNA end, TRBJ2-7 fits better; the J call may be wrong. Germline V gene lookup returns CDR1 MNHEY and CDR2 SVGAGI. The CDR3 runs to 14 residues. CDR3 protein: CASSTRGQMDEQYF. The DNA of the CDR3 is TGTGCCAGCAGTACCCGGGGACAGATGGACGAGCAGTACTTC.

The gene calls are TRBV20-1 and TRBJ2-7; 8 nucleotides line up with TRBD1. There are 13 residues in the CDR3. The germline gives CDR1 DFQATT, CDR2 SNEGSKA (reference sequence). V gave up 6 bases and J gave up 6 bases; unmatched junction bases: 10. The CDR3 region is CSALPGDRGEQYF. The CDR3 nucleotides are TGCAGTGCCCTCCCGGGAGACAGGGGCGAGCAGTACTTC.

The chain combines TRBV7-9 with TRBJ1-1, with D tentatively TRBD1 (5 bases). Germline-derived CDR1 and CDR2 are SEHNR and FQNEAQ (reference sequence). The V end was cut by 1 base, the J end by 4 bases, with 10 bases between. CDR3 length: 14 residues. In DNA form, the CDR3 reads TGTGCCAGCAGCTTAGAGGGGATGGGCACTGAAGCTTTCTTT. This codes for CASSLEGMGTEAFF. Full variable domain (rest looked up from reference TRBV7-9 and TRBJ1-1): DTGVSQNPRHKITKRGQNVTFRCDPISEHNRLYWYRQTLGQGPEFLTYFQNEAQLEKSRLLSDRFSAERPKGSFSTLEIQRTEQGDSAMYLCASSLEGMGTEAFFGQGTRLTVV.

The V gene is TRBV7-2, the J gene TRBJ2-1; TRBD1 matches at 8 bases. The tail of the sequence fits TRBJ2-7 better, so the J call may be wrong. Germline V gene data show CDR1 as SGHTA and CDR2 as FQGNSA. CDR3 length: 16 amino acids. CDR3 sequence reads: CASSSRQGRSYNEQYF. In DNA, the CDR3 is TGTGCCAGCAGCTCCCGACAGGGGCGGTCCTACAATGAGCAGTACTTC.

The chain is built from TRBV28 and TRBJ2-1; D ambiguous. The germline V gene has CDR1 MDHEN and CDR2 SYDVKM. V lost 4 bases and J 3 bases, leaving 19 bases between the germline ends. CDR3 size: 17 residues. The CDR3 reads CASSSPAEEEFYNEQFF. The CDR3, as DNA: TGTGCCAGCAGTTCACCTGCCGAAGAGGAGTTCTACAATGAGCAGTTCTTC.

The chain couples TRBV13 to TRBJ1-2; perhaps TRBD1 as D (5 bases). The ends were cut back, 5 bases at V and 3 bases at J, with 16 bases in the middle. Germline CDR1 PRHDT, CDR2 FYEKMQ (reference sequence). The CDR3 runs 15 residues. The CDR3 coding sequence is TGTGCCAGCAGCGGGGACTCCTATCCCTACTATGGCTACACCTTC. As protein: CASSGDSYPYYGYTF.

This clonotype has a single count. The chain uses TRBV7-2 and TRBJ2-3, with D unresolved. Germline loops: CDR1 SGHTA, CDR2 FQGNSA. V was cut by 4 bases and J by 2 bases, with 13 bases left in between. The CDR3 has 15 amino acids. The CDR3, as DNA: TGTGCCAGCAGCTCCCACGAGGTCTTCACAGATACGCAGTATTTT. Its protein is CASSSHEVFTDTQYF.

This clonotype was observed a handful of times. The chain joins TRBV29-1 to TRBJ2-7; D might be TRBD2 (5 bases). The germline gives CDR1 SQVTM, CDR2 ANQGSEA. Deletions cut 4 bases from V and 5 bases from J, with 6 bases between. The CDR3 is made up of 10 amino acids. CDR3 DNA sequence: TGCAGCGTTGTCGGGAACGAGCAGTACTTC. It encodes CSVVGNEQYF.

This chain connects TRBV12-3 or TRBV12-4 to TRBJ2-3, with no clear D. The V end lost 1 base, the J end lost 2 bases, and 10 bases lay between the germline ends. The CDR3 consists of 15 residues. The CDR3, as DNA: TGTGCCAGCAGTTTAGTGGAGTCCTTCACAGATACGCAGTATTTT. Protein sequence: CASSLVESFTDTQYF.

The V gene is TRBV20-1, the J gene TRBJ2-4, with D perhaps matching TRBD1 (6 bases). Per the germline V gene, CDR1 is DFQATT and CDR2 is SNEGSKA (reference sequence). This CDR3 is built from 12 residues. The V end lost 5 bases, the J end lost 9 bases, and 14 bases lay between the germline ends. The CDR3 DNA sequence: TGCAGTGCTGCACACAGGGACGGCATTCAGTACTTC. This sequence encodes CSAAHRDGIQYF.

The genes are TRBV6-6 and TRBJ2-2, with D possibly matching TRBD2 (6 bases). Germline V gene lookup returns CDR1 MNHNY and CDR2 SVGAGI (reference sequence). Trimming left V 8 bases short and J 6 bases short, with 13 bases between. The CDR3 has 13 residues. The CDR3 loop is CASRGYAAGELFF. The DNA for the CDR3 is TGTGCCAGCCGGGGGTACGCCGCCGGGGAGCTGTTTTTT.

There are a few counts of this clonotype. CDR3 loop: CSTLSGNTIYF. The CDR3 nucleotides are TGCAGTACCCTATCGGGAAACACCATATATTTT. The genes are TRBV20-1 and TRBJ1-3; D is unresolved. V lost 8 bases to trimming and J lost 4 bases, with 9 bases between them. CDR1 is DFQATT and CDR2 is SNEGSKA in the germline V gene (reference sequence). The CDR3 length is 11 residues.

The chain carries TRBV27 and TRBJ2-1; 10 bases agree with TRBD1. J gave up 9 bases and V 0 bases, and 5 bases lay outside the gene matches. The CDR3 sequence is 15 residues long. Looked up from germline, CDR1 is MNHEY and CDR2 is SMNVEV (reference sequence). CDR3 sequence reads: CASSLSGQGWGEQFF. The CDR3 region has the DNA TGTGCCAGCAGTTTATCGGGACAGGGGTGGGGTGAGCAGTTCTTC.

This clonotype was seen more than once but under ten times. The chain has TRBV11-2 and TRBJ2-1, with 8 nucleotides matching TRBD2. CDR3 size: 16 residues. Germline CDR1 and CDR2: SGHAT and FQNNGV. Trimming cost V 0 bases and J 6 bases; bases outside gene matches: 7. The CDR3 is CASSLDPGLESNEQFF. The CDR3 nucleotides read TGTGCCAGCAGCTTAGACCCGGGACTAGAATCCAATGAGCAGTTCTTC.

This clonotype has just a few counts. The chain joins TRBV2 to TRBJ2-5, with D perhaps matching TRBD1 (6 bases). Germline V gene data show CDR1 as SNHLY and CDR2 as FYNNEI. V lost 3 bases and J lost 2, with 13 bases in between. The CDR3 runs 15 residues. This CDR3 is CASSDPGVRQETQYF. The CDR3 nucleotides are TGTGCCAGCAGTGACCCAGGGGTGAGGCAAGAGACCCAGTACTTC.